The 21 T cell receptor beta chains given below trace back to one sample, sequenced in a study of PD-1 blockade in classical Hodgkin lymphoma. TCRdb's copy holds only in-frame clones and misses some; the assay was immunoSEQ multiplex PCR. Seen here are about 30,000 clones, roughly nine tenths observed once, and the top ten hold 3.5% to 4%. Stated time point: newly diagnosed, previously untreated cHL patient sample. The sequencing input was peripheral blood mononuclear cells (PBMCs). The receptors here all came from a human donor with classical Hodgkin lymphoma.

This clone has only one observation. V is TRBV11-2 and J is TRBJ2-7, with 7 nucleotides matching TRBD2. CDR3 size: 16 residues. The J segment lost 1 base and the V segment lost 1 base, leaving 7 bases of the junction unmatched. Germline CDR1 and CDR2: SGHAT and FQNNGV. The CDR3 DNA is TGTGCCAGCAGCTTAGGGTACAGCGGGATTTCCTACGAGCAGTACTTC. This codes for CASSLGYSGISYEQYF. Using reference TRBV11-2 and TRBJ2-7 for the parts outside the CDR3, the full variable domain is EAGVAQSPRYKIIEKRQSVAFWCNPISGHATLYWYQQILGQGPKLLIQFQNNGVVDDSQLPKDRFSAERLKGVDSTLKIQPAKLEDSAVYLCASSLGYSGISYEQYFGPGTRLTVT.

The chain is built from TRBV5-1 and TRBJ2-7; 11 positions match TRBD1. The CDR3 has 16 amino acids. The J segment lost 4 bases and the V segment lost 0 bases, leaving 6 bases of the junction unmatched. Per germline, CDR1 SGHRS and CDR2 YFSETQ. CDR3 nucleotide sequence: TGCGCCAGCAGCTTGGCCGGACAGGGGGCTCGGTACGAGCAGTACTTC. Its translation: CASSLAGQGARYEQYF. The variable domain in full, completed from reference TRBV5-1 and TRBJ2-7, reads KAGVTQTPRYLIKTRGQQVTLSCSPISGHRSVSWYQQTPGQGLQFLFEYFSETQRNKGNFPGRFSGRQFSNSRSEMNVSTLELGDSALYLCASSLAGQGARYEQYFGPGTRLTVT.

J is TRBJ2-2 and V is TRBV19; D remains ambiguous. Germline assignment: CDR1 LNHDA and CDR2 SQIVND (reference sequence). The CDR3 covers 15 residues. Trimming left V 3 bases short and J 1 base short, with 9 bases between. The DNA for the CDR3 is TGTGCCAGTAGTATGAACGGAGTGAACACCGGGGAGCTGTTTTTT. Amino acids: CASSMNGVNTGELFF.

By sample share, this clone is medium-sized. The chain is built from TRBV28 and TRBJ1-3, with 10 bases aligning to TRBD1. Germline CDR1 MDHEN, CDR2 SYDVKM. The CDR3 has 15 residues. V was clipped by 5 bases and J by 2 bases; unmatched bases: 3. CDR3 sequence (DNA): TGTGCCAGCAGTCCGACAGGGGGCACTGGAAACACCATATATTTT. Translation: CASSPTGGTGNTIYF.

This clone was seen once. The chain employs TRBV4-2 and TRBJ2-3; D remains ambiguous. Germline assignment: CDR1 LGHNA and CDR2 YNFKEQ. V was pared by 4 bases and J by 5 bases, with 13 bases between. The CDR3 runs to 14 residues. In DNA, the CDR3 is TGTGCCAGCAGCCGTTCCCAAGCGCAAGATACGCAGTATTTT. The encoded protein is CASSRSQAQDTQYF.

The chain combines TRBV9 with TRBJ2-1; 9 bases align to TRBD2. CDR3 length: 16 residues. V shed 1 base, J shed 5 bases, and the junction held 7 bases outside the gene matches. Germline lookup yields CDR1 SGDLS and CDR2 YYNGEE. DNA of the CDR3: TGTGCCAGCAGCGTATCGCTAGCGGGGCCAGACAATGAGCAGTTCTTC. Its translation is CASSVSLAGPDNEQFF.

This chain joins TRBV5-1 and TRBJ1-2; 7 nucleotides agree with TRBD1. Germline values: CDR1 SGHRS, CDR2 YFSETQ. Unmatched junction bases numbered 7, after V lost 4 bases and J lost 7 bases. The CDR3 has 13 residues. The CDR3 DNA reads as TGCGCCAGCAGCGTCCAGGGGGATGGTGGCTACACCTTC. Translated, it gives CASSVQGDGGYTF. Full variable domain (remainder filled in from reference TRBV5-1 and TRBJ1-2): KAGVTQTPRYLIKTRGQQVTLSCSPISGHRSVSWYQQTPGQGLQFLFEYFSETQRNKGNFPGRFSGRQFSNSRSEMNVSTLELGDSALYLCASSVQGDGGYTFGSGTRLTVV.

The chain combines TRBV7-6 with TRBJ2-7; D is uncertain. Germline V CDR1 and CDR2: SGHVS, FNYEAQ. The CDR3 has 15 residues. The V end lost 0 bases, the J end lost 3 bases, and 12 bases lay between the germline ends. Written as DNA, the CDR3 is TGTGCCAGCAGCTTAGCTACGGACCGTTACTACGAGCAGTACTTC. Translating gives CASSLATDRYYEQYF.

V gene TRBV28 combines with J gene TRBJ2-1; D remains ambiguous. Germline V CDR1 and CDR2: MDHEN, SYDVKM. V was shortened by 2 bases and J by 8 bases, with 13 bases between the two germline ends. The CDR3 consists of 14 residues. Here the CDR3 reads CASSLVGSRHEQFF. Written as DNA, the CDR3 is TGTGCCAGCAGTTTAGTAGGGTCTAGGCATGAGCAGTTCTTC.

This chain joins TRBV5-1 and TRBJ2-7; 7 nucleotides agree with TRBD1. Per the germline V gene, CDR1 is SGHRS and CDR2 is YFSETQ. The CDR3 sequence is 14 residues long. V lost 2 bases to trimming and J lost 0 bases; unmatched junction nucleotides: 2. The CDR3 coding sequence is TGCGCCAGCAGCTTACAGGGGACCTCCTACGAGCAGTACTTC. The encoded protein is CASSLQGTSYEQYF.

The chain carries TRBV6-5 and TRBJ1-1; D uncertain. V gave up 1 base and J gave up 11 bases, with 17 bases separating them. The germline V gene encodes CDR1 MNHEY and CDR2 SVGAGI. CDR3 length equals 14 residues. This CDR3 reads CASSYLPGETGAFF. CDR3 nucleotide sequence: TGTGCCAGCAGTTACTTGCCGGGAGAGACGGGGGCTTTCTTT.

The chain joins TRBV5-1 to TRBJ2-7; TRBD2 aligns across 10 bases. In germline, CDR1 is SGHRS, CDR2 YFSETQ. Losses at the gene ends were 5 bases for V and 2 bases for J; bases not matched to a gene: 4. The CDR3 loop spans 14 amino acids. The DNA of the CDR3 is TGCGCCAGCAGGATAGCGGGAGGAGCCTACGAGCAGTACTTC. Amino acid sequence: CASRIAGGAYEQYF.

The rearrangement joins TRBV28 to TRBJ1-2, with unresolved D. The CDR3 contains 13 residues. Germline CDR1 reads MDHEN; CDR2 reads SYDVKM. V was trimmed by 6 bases and J by 7 bases, leaving 15 bases between them. CDR3 in amino acids: CASSRIGHGGYTF. Written as DNA, the CDR3 is TGTGCCAGCAGCCGAATAGGGCACGGTGGCTACACCTTC.

The J gene is TRBJ1-1, the V gene TRBV4-2, with 8 positions matching TRBD1. The CDR3 is 14 amino acids. Trimming removed 1 base from V and 6 bases from J; junction bases left unmatched: 4. In germline, CDR1 is LGHNA, CDR2 YNFKEQ. CDR3 in DNA: TGTGCCAGCAGCCAAGTGACAGGGGATCCTGAAGCTTTCTTT. Its protein is CASSQVTGDPEAFF.

J is TRBJ2-5 and V is TRBV4-1; D may be TRBD2 (5 bases). Germline loops: CDR1 MGHRA, CDR2 YSYEKL. V was cut by 1 base and J by 2 bases, with 11 bases left in between. The CDR3 loop spans 15 amino acids. DNA of the CDR3: TGCGCCAGCAGCCAAGGCGGAGCGGTTCAAGAGACCCAGTACTTC. Its protein product is CASSQGGAVQETQYF.

The CDR3 loop reads CASSLLRQNTGELFF. Written as DNA, the CDR3 is TGCGCCAGCAGCCTCCTACGACAGAACACCGGGGAGCTGTTTTTT. The chain has TRBV5-1 and TRBJ2-2; D ambiguous. Germline CDR1 SGHRS, CDR2 YFSETQ. The V end was cut by 4 bases, the J end by 1 base, with 11 bases between. The CDR3 is 15 amino acids.

The rearrangement links TRBV4-1 to TRBJ1-2; TRBD1 matches at 8 bases. This CDR3 spans 14 amino acids. Germline CDR1 reads MGHRA; CDR2 reads YSYEKL. Unmatched junction bases numbered 5, after V lost 4 bases and J lost 4 bases. CDR3 residues: CASSLGQGGYGYTF. CDR3 bases: TGCGCCAGCAGCCTCGGACAGGGTGGCTATGGCTACACCTTC.

The chain combines TRBV10-2 with TRBJ2-3, with D unclear. CDR1 WSHSY and CDR2 SAAADI come from the germline V gene. The CDR3 runs 13 residues. V lost 3 bases, J lost 7 bases, and 11 bases lay in between. The CDR3 coding sequence is TGCGCCAGCAGTGACCAGCGCACGAATACGCAGTATTTT. Translation gives CASSDQRTNTQYF.

The chain combines TRBV6-5 with TRBJ2-7; 9 positions agree with TRBD1. Germline lookup yields CDR1 MNHEY and CDR2 SVGAGI. J was trimmed by 1 base and V by 0 bases; bases with no gene match: 4. The CDR3 runs 16 residues. CDR3 sequence reads: CASSYSRQGVSYEQYF. Written as DNA, the CDR3 is TGTGCCAGCAGTTACTCGAGACAGGGGGTGTCCTACGAGCAGTACTTC.

The chain links TRBV27 to TRBJ2-7; 8 positions match TRBD1. CDR1 MNHEY and CDR2 SMNVEV come from the germline V gene (reference sequence). CDR3 length: 13 residues. V shed 5 bases and J 3 bases; nucleotides not matched to a gene: 3. For the CDR3, the DNA is TGTGCCAGCAGTGTAGGGACAGGCTACGAGCAGTACTTC. Amino acids: CASSVGTGYEQYF.

This rearrangement joins TRBV4-1 to TRBJ1-5; D uncertain. In germline, CDR1 is MGHRA, CDR2 YSYEKL. The V and J ends lost 0 bases and 6 bases respectively, with 9 bases between them. The CDR3 is made up of 14 amino acids. The DNA of the CDR3 is TGCGCCAGCAGCCAAGAGAGGGTCGGTCAGCCCCAGCATTTT. Amino acid sequence: CASSQERVGQPQHF.